This note documents a single T cell receptor (beta chain) sequence. The germline V gene has CDR1 SGHAT and CDR2 FQDESV (reference sequence). The V segment lost 2 bases and the J segment 4 bases; nucleotides outside the gene matches: 6. The CDR3 runs 17 residues. The data were obtained in a study of T-cell memory formation after mild COVID-19. TCRdb analysed the 5' RACE reads with MiXCR anew, one entry per CDR3 protein. The sample has fewer than 450,000 distinct CDR3 sequences, roughly 21% seen once. The TCR was taken from an adult woman who had mild COVID-19 (a few samples of this study predate the infection). Cell type and time point are not known. This chain uses TRBV11-1 with TRBJ2-1; 12 bases fit TRBD2. Sample: PBMCs or a T cell subset sorted from them (not recorded which). The CDR3 DNA reads TGTGCCAGCAGCTTATTTACTAGCGGGAGGACTTACAATGAGCAGTTCTTC. Protein product: CASSLFTSGRTYNEQFF.